What follows are 4 T cell receptor beta chains derived from one specimen sequenced in a study of blood T cell repertoires in COVID-19. Using immunoSEQ multiplex PCR, the repertoire was profiled, and TCRdb retains in-frame clones only, with some absent. The sample has 30,000 to 35,000 clones; 90% to 95% are singletons. Sequenced: peripheral blood. Every receptor here comes from a human donor in a cohort sampled during active COVID-19.

In this sample, this clone is medium-sized. The J gene is TRBJ1-1, the V gene TRBV15, with D unresolved. CDR3 size: 16 residues. CDR1 and CDR2 (germline): LNHNV, YYDKDF (reference sequence). V lost 1 base and J 2 bases, leaving 14 bases between the germline ends. DNA of the CDR3: TGTGCCACCAGCAGAGCCCTAGGGAGAGCTAACACTGAAGCTTTCTTT. It is translated as CATSRALGRANTEAFF.

The J gene is TRBJ1-3, the V gene TRBV16, with a possible D match to TRBD1 (5 bases). The V gene lost 3 bases and the J gene lost 1 base, with 13 bases spanning the gap. Germline V CDR1 and CDR2: KGHSY, FQNENV. This CDR3 region has 16 residues. CDR3 DNA: TGTGCCAGCAGCCATCGTCAGGGAACGTCTGGAAACACCATATATTTT. It codes for CASSHRQGTSGNTIYF.

The rearrangement joins TRBV7-6 to TRBJ1-1; D is perhaps TRBD1 (5 bases). The CDR3 loop spans 15 amino acids. Trimming left V 4 bases short and J 1 base short, with 13 bases between. Germline V gene data show CDR1 as SGHVS and CDR2 as FNYEAQ. Here the CDR3 DNA reads TGTGCCAGCAGCTCCGACGGGGGTTCGAACACTGAAGCTTTCTTT. Translated, it gives CASSSDGGSNTEAFF.

The rearrangement joins TRBV29-1 to TRBJ1-1; D might be TRBD1 (6 bases). Germline V CDR1 and CDR2: SQVTM, ANQGSEA. Trimming shortened V by 6 bases and J by 2 bases, and 10 bases separated the two germline ends. The CDR3 length is 12 residues. The CDR3 DNA is TGCAGCGTCCGGGACACAAACACTGAAGCTTTCTTT. Amino acids: CSVRDTNTEAFF.